These 29 T cell receptor beta chains originate from one sample sequenced in a study of CD8+ T cells in alopecia areata. Specified treatment: oral pan-JAK inhibitor, 5-10 mg twice daily. Sequencing templates came from extracted RNA that was reverse transcribed into cDNA. Assay: immunoSEQ multiplex PCR; the TCRdb copy retains only in-frame clones and omits some. This table has about 39,000 clones, just over 65% appearing once. The input for sequencing was CD8+ T cells sorted from blood, taken at week 4, from a patient treated with tofacitinib. The receptors come from a human donor with alopecia areata.

The V and J genes are TRBV27 and TRBJ2-1, with 11 nucleotides matching TRBD2. Germline V lookup: CDR1 MNHEY, CDR2 SMNVEV (reference sequence). Germline trimming cut 3 bases from V and 7 bases from J; bases unmatched to any gene: 8. The CDR3 is made up of 16 amino acids. The CDR3 spells CASSFLTSGAVNEQFF. For the CDR3, the DNA is TGTGCCAGCAGTTTTTTGACTAGCGGGGCAGTTAATGAGCAGTTCTTC.

The chain carries TRBV4-3 and TRBJ1-2; D is possibly TRBD1 (5 bases). Germline values: CDR1 LGHNA, CDR2 YSLEER. With 4 bases removed from V and 2 bases from J, the gap between germline ends came to 11 bases. The CDR3 has 14 amino acids. The CDR3: CASSRGAGNYGYTF. CDR3 in DNA: TGCGCCAGCAGCCGAGGGGCCGGGAACTATGGCTACACCTTC.

V usage is TRBV30 and J usage is TRBJ2-7, with D hard to call. Trimming left V 3 bases short and J 7 bases short, with 10 bases between. From germline, CDR1 is GTSNPN and CDR2 SVGIG (reference sequence). The CDR3 covers 11 residues. In DNA, the CDR3 is TGTGCCTGGAGCGATACAAGTGAGCAGTACTTC. Protein sequence: CAWSDTSEQYF.

The gene calls are TRBV13 and TRBJ2-5; D remains ambiguous. This CDR3 spans 13 amino acids. Per germline, CDR1 PRHDT and CDR2 FYEKMQ (reference sequence). Trimming removed 0 bases from V and 4 bases from J, with 6 bases in between. CDR3 amino acids: CASSLGIAETQYF. The CDR3 DNA is TGTGCCAGCAGCTTAGGCATCGCAGAGACCCAGTACTTC.

The chain combines TRBV25-1 with TRBJ2-1; TRBD2 matches at 7 bases. The CDR3 length is 12 residues. J lost 10 bases, V lost 0 bases, and 0 bases had no gene match. In germline, CDR1 is MGHDK, CDR2 SYGVNS. The CDR3 loop is CASSEYSGEQFF. In nucleotides, the CDR3 is TGTGCCAGCAGTGAATATAGCGGGGAGCAGTTCTTC.

The V and J genes are TRBV5-6 and TRBJ1-1; no reliable D call. This CDR3 region has 12 residues. CDR1 and CDR2 from the germline V gene are SGHDT and YYEEEE. Trimming took off 4 bases at V and 7 bases at J, with 11 bases between the two ends. The CDR3 coding sequence is TGTGCCAGCAGCGCACCGGCAGGTGAAGCTTTCTTT. Its protein product is CASSAPAGEAFF.

This chain links TRBV7-2 with TRBJ2-3, with D possibly being TRBD1 (6 bases). Germline CDR1 and CDR2: SGHTA and FQGNSA. The CDR3 is 12 residues long. The V and J ends lost 1 base and 11 bases respectively, with 10 bases between them. In DNA form, the CDR3 reads TGTGCCAGCAGCTTAGTGGTCAGGGGGCAGTATTTT. Residues: CASSLVVRGQYF.

J is TRBJ1-4 and V is TRBV30; D possibly corresponds to TRBD1 (5 bases). This CDR3 comprises 18 residues. Germline assignment: CDR1 GTSNPN and CDR2 SVGIG (reference sequence). Trimming stripped 5 bases from V and 0 bases from J, with 22 bases between. The CDR3 DNA is TGTGCCTGGGGGACCCGGGACGGCGATCCTGCAACTAATGAAAAACTGTTTTTT. It encodes CAWGTRDGDPATNEKLFF.

The CDR3 region is CSVEYEHSYEQYF. CDR3 nucleotide sequence: TGCAGCGTTGAATATGAGCATTCCTACGAGCAGTACTTC. This chain links TRBV29-1 with TRBJ2-7; D gene ambiguous. The CDR3 is made up of 13 amino acids. Germline lookup yields CDR1 SQVTM and CDR2 ANQGSEA. V lost 2 bases and J 1 base, leaving 9 bases between the germline ends.

CDR3 DNA: TGTGCCAGCAGCAGGGGACCGAGTAAGGAGACCCAGTACTTC. Translated, it gives CASSRGPSKETQYF. The chain combines TRBV6-5 with TRBJ2-5, with D perhaps matching TRBD1 (6 bases). Germline values: CDR1 MNHEY, CDR2 SVGAGI. There are 14 residues in the CDR3. The ends were cut back, 6 bases at V and 5 bases at J, with 16 bases in the middle.

V is TRBV9 and J is TRBJ2-7; possible D gene TRBD2, 6 bases. Germline V gene lookup returns CDR1 SGDLS and CDR2 YYNGEE. The CDR3 consists of 15 residues. Trimming took 0 bases from V and 3 from J, leaving 13 bases between them. This chain's CDR3 is CASSVGGDGDYEQYF. DNA for the CDR3: TGTGCCAGCAGCGTAGGCGGGGACGGAGACTACGAGCAGTACTTC.

The gene calls are TRBV29-1 and TRBJ2-7; D gene unclear. V shed 2 bases and J shed 2 bases, with 13 bases lying between them. Germline CDR1 and CDR2: SQVTM and ANQGSEA. This CDR3 spans 14 amino acids. CDR3 coding DNA: TGCAGCGTTGAAACTGGCGTCAGCACCTACGAGCAGTACTTC. This encodes CSVETGVSTYEQYF.

V usage is TRBV7-6 and J usage is TRBJ2-2, with 8 bases lining up with TRBD1. Germline CDR1 SGHVS, CDR2 FNYEAQ. The junction had 5 bases not matched to a gene; V was cut back by 7 bases and J by 4 bases. The CDR3 runs to 14 residues. In nucleotides, the CDR3 is TGTGCCAGCAACCGGGACAGGAGCACCGGGGAGCTGTTTTTT. It encodes CASNRDRSTGELFF.

This sequence joins TRBV7-2 and TRBJ2-7; unclear D gene. Deletions cut 6 bases from V and 2 bases from J, with 5 bases between. Germline values: CDR1 SGHTA, CDR2 FQGNSA. The CDR3 is 11 amino acids. The CDR3 nucleotides are TGTGCCAGCAGTTCTACCTACGAGCAGTACTTC. Protein: CASSSTYEQYF.

The rearrangement joins TRBV7-3 to TRBJ2-4, with D tentatively TRBD1 (6 bases). There are 18 residues in the CDR3. V lost 5 bases and J 2 bases, leaving 22 bases between the germline ends. Germline-derived CDR1 and CDR2 are SGHTA and FQGTGA. CDR3 sequence: CASSPNLRHRESKNIQYF. CDR3 coding DNA: TGTGCCAGCAGCCCCAACTTGCGTCACAGGGAGTCCAAAAACATTCAGTACTTC.

This clone was seen a handful of times. The J gene is TRBJ2-7, the V gene TRBV9; perhaps TRBD1 as D (7 bases). The CDR3 extends over 15 amino acids. Trimming left V 6 bases short and J 4 bases short, with 20 bases between. The germline V gene has CDR1 SGDLS and CDR2 YYNGEE. The CDR3 here is CASTVQGRGRYEQYF. CDR3 DNA: TGTGCCAGCACCGTCCAAGGCAGGGGGAGGTACGAGCAGTACTTC.

The chain carries TRBV29-1 and TRBJ1-2; 9 nucleotides match TRBD1. The junction had 6 bases not matched to a gene; V was cut back by 8 bases and J by 2 bases. In germline, CDR1 is SQVTM, CDR2 ANQGSEA. The CDR3 totals 13 residues. CDR3 residues: CSTGGTGNYGYTF. CDR3 sequence (DNA): TGCAGCACCGGAGGGACAGGGAACTATGGCTACACCTTC.

The V and J genes are TRBV5-1 and TRBJ2-7, with 10 bases aligning to TRBD1. Germline V gives CDR1 SGHRS, CDR2 YFSETQ. The CDR3 length is 14 residues. Trimming took 2 bases from V and 5 from J; bases not matched to a gene: 4. CDR3 amino acids: CASSFGTGVHEQYF. CDR3 in DNA: TGCGCCAGCAGCTTCGGGACAGGGGTCCACGAGCAGTACTTC.

The chain uses TRBV27 and TRBJ1-1, with 8 bases lining up with TRBD1. In germline, CDR1 is MNHEY, CDR2 SMNVEV (reference sequence). The CDR3 spans 12 residues. The trim removed 4 bases at V and 11 bases at J, leaving 6 bases unmatched. This CDR3 is CASSSTGGTAFF. The CDR3 DNA follows: TGTGCCAGCAGTTCCACAGGGGGGACGGCTTTCTTT.

The chain combines TRBV30 with TRBJ1-5; D might be TRBD1 (5 bases). Germline V CDR1 and CDR2: GTSNPN, SVGIG (reference sequence). V gave up 5 bases and J gave up 2 bases, with 10 bases separating them. The CDR3 consists of 13 residues. The CDR3 reads CAWGIGGNQPQHF. For the CDR3, the DNA is TGTGCCTGGGGTATAGGGGGCAATCAGCCCCAGCATTTT.

The chain recombines TRBV4-3 with TRBJ1-2; D ambiguous. This CDR3 contains 15 residues. CDR1 and CDR2 from the germline V gene are LGHNA and YSLEER. Trimming left V 0 bases short and J 4 bases short, with 12 bases between. This CDR3 reads CASSQDGVRSYGYTF. The CDR3 bases are TGCGCCAGCAGCCAAGACGGGGTTCGAAGCTATGGCTACACCTTC.

The rearrangement joins TRBV25-1 to TRBJ2-1, with D unclear. This CDR3 has 12 residues. V was shortened by 7 bases and J by 4 bases, with 8 bases between the two germline ends. CDR1 MGHDK and CDR2 SYGVNS come from the germline V gene. The DNA of the CDR3 is TGTGCCAGCAACACAGTTTACAATGAGCAGTTCTTC. Amino acid sequence: CASNTVYNEQFF.

The genes are TRBV25-1 and TRBJ2-4; possibly TRBD1 or TRBD2 for D (5 bases each). The CDR3 runs to 15 residues. Per germline, CDR1 MGHDK and CDR2 SYGVNS. Trimming shortened V by 8 bases and J by 0 bases, and 14 bases separated the two germline ends. The CDR3 nucleotides read TGTGCCAGCCTCGGGGAAGGGGTAGCCAAAAACATTCAGTACTTC. Translation: CASLGEGVAKNIQYF.

This clone appeared a few times. The rearrangement uses TRBV4-3 and TRBJ2-3, with 13 bases aligning to TRBD2. Germline values: CDR1 LGHNA, CDR2 YSLEER. The ends lost 5 bases at V and 1 base at J; junction bases unmatched: 6. The CDR3 totals 17 residues. The CDR3 DNA is TGCGCCAGCAGCGCCCGGACTAGCGGGGGAGGCACAGATACGCAGTATTTT. Encoded protein: CASSARTSGGGTDTQYF.

This rearrangement joins TRBV5-1 to TRBJ2-1; maybe TRBD1 (6 bases). V was cut by 4 bases and J by 8 bases, with 16 bases left in between. The CDR3 has 14 residues. Germline loops: CDR1 SGHRS, CDR2 YFSETQ. Here the CDR3 reads CASSPRGWDDEQFF. DNA for the CDR3: TGCGCCAGCAGCCCCAGGGGTTGGGACGATGAGCAGTTCTTC.

The CDR3 reads CASSQGKSYEQYF. The CDR3 coding sequence is TGTGCCAGCAGCCAGGGTAAGAGCTACGAGCAGTACTTC. The chain links TRBV7-9 to TRBJ2-7, with a tentative D call TRBD1 (5 bases). The CDR3 length is 13 residues. CDR1 is SEHNR, CDR2 FQNEAQ, per germline (reference sequence). V was trimmed by 5 bases and J by 3 bases, leaving 11 bases between them.

As for this clone: Other nucleotide sequences from this sample produce the same CDR3. The rearrangement uses TRBV29-1 and TRBJ1-2; D not certain. The germline CDR1 and CDR2 sequences are SQVTM and ANQGSEA. The CDR3 has 10 residues. V dropped 3 bases and J dropped 8 bases, with 7 bases sitting between them. The CDR3 spells CSVEGEGYTF. DNA for the CDR3: TGCAGCGTTGAGGGTGAGGGCTACACCTTC.

This chain uses TRBV27 with TRBJ1-5; the D gene is possibly TRBD1 (5 bases). The ends were cut back, 2 bases at V and 1 base at J, with 9 bases in the middle. The CDR3 has 15 residues. Germline assignment: CDR1 MNHEY and CDR2 SMNVEV (reference sequence). CDR3: CASSLMGLSNQPQHF. CDR3 DNA sequence: TGTGCCAGCAGTTTAATGGGGCTAAGCAATCAGCCCCAGCATTTT.

The CDR3 DNA reads TGTGCCAGCAGCTTATTGCGGAGGGCGAACACCGGGGAGCTGTTTTTT. It codes for CASSLLRRANTGELFF. This chain connects TRBV7-9 to TRBJ2-2; the D gene is possibly TRBD2 (6 bases). CDR1 is SEHNR and CDR2 is FQNEAQ in the germline V gene (reference sequence). This CDR3 is built from 16 residues. Trimming left V 2 bases short and J 0 bases short, with 10 bases between.